The 12 T cell receptor beta chains below all came from one sample that was sequenced in a study of blood T cells in healthy people across ages. The second PCR ran about 7 to 12 cycles with a sample-barcoded 5' primer and J-beta primers. TCRdb itself ran the 5' RACE reads through MiXCR, one entry per CDR3 protein. The table has 950,000 to 1,200,000 distinct CDR3 sequences, around two fifths seen once. Sequencing input: blood. Every receptor here comes from a man in his late teens or twenties in good health.

In its sample, this clonotype was seen a few times. The rearrangement links TRBV27 to TRBJ1-1, with D perhaps TRBD1 (5 bases). The ends were cut back, 6 bases at V and 3 bases at J, with 20 bases in the middle. Looked up from germline, CDR1 is MNHEY and CDR2 is SMNVEV (reference sequence). This CDR3 contains 16 residues. DNA of the CDR3: TGTGCCAGCAGCGACCTCAGGGCTCGTCCCGACACTGAAGCTTTCTTT. This translates into CASSDLRARPDTEAFF.

Worth noting for this clonotype: A much more abundant neighbour one base away suggests this may be a read error. The chain is built from TRBV20-1 and TRBJ2-7; D is unresolved. Between the trimmed V and J ends, which lost 5 bases and 3 bases, there was a span of 23 bases. CDR1 is DFQATT and CDR2 is SNEGSKA in the germline V gene (reference sequence). This CDR3 has 16 residues. CDR3 residues: CSAGPTRRFSVYEQYF. The CDR3 DNA follows: TGCAGTGCTGGACCTACCCGACGGTTTTCCGTCTACGAGCAGTACTTC.

The CDR3 region has the DNA TGTGCCAGCAGACACCGGGACAGGGGGTTGAATGAGCAGTTCTTC. This sequence encodes CASRHRDRGLNEQFF. This chain links TRBV7-9 with TRBJ2-1, with 11 bases fitting TRBD1. The CDR3 spans 15 residues. From germline, CDR1 is SEHNR and CDR2 FQNEAQ (reference sequence). The J segment lost 7 bases and the V segment lost 6 bases, leaving 8 bases of the junction unmatched. Combining the CDR3 with reference TRBV7-9 and TRBJ2-1 gives the whole variable domain DTGVSQNPRHKITKRGQNVTFRCDPISEHNRLYWYRQTLGQGPEFLTYFQNEAQLEKSRLLSDRFSAERPKGSFSTLEIQRTEQGDSAMYLCASRHRDRGLNEQFFGPGTRLTVL.

This rearrangement joins TRBV10-3 to TRBJ2-1, with D hard to call. This CDR3 region has 14 residues. Germline loops: CDR1 ENHRY, CDR2 SYGVKD. Deletions cut 4 bases from V and 10 bases from J, with 17 bases between. The CDR3: CAISAEGRSNEQFF. As DNA, the CDR3 is TGTGCCATCAGTGCGGAAGGACGGTCCAACGAGCAGTTCTTC.

This clonotype was observed once. The chain has TRBV29-1 and TRBJ2-1; D possibly matches TRBD1 or TRBD2 (6 bases each). Germline V gene data show CDR1 as SQVTM and CDR2 as ANQGSEA. V lost 8 bases and J lost 2, with 13 bases in between. CDR3 length: 13 residues. CDR3 DNA: TGCAGCATTTCAGGGGAGGCCTACAATGAGCAGTTCTTC. It codes for CSISGEAYNEQFF.

A few counts support this clonotype. The chain joins TRBV20-1 to TRBJ2-7; D ambiguous. The CDR3 has 13 residues. The germline gives CDR1 DFQATT, CDR2 SNEGSKA (reference sequence). V was shortened by 1 base and J by 2 bases, with 9 bases between the two germline ends. The CDR3 DNA is TGCAGTGCTAGAGGGTCTACTACCTACGAGCAGTACTTC. It yields the protein CSARGSTTYEQYF.

This chain uses TRBV12-3 or TRBV12-4 with TRBJ2-1; 9 nucleotides agree with TRBD2. Gene TRBJ2-7 matches the end of the DNA better, so the J call may be wrong. The CDR3 sequence is 15 residues long. The CDR3 DNA reads as TGTGCCAGCAGTTTCCCTAGCGGGAACTACAATGAGCAGTACTTC. Translation gives CASSFPSGNYNEQYF.

This clonotype was counted only a few times. V gene TRBV10-3 combines with J gene TRBJ1-5, with D uncertain. Germline V lookup: CDR1 ENHRY, CDR2 SYGVKD. V dropped 10 bases and J dropped 4 bases, with 23 bases sitting between them. The CDR3 is 16 residues long. The CDR3 DNA sequence: TGTGCCACCCTCCCCGAAGAGTGGTCTTCAAATCAGCCCCAGCATTTT. Amino acids: CATLPEEWSSNQPQHF.

The sample holds many counts of this clonotype. J is TRBJ2-1 and V is TRBV28, with TRBD2 as a possible D gene (7 bases). Germline V gene data show CDR1 as MDHEN and CDR2 as SYDVKM. This CDR3 has 17 residues. Trimming stripped 3 bases from V and 7 bases from J, with 22 bases between. The CDR3 loop is CASSLILADYTGNEQFF. The CDR3, as DNA: TGTGCCAGCAGTTTGATCCTAGCGGACTATACAGGGAATGAGCAGTTCTTC.

The rearrangement joins TRBV2 to TRBJ2-1; D is undetermined. Trimming left V 2 bases short and J 15 bases short, with 29 bases between. Looked up from germline, CDR1 is SNHLY and CDR2 is FYNNEI. The CDR3 has 17 amino acids. CDR3: CASSEPMGTEKSRHRFF. The CDR3 DNA reads TGTGCCAGCAGTGAACCGATGGGAACCGAGAAATCCAGGCATCGGTTCTTC.

The J gene is TRBJ2-7, the V gene TRBV18; D call uncertain. Matching the DNA end better, TRBJ2-5 makes the J call doubtful. CDR1 is KGHSH, CDR2 LQKENI, per germline. The CDR3 contains 14 residues. The DNA of the CDR3 is TGTGCCAGCTCACCACCCTCTGCTTCAGAGACCCAGTACTTC. As protein: CASSPPSASETQYF.

This clonotype was counted between two and nine times. V and J are TRBV3-1 and TRBJ2-1, with 10 bases lining up with TRBD1. The CDR3 loop spans 14 amino acids. Per the germline V gene, CDR1 is LGHDT and CDR2 is YNNKEL (reference sequence). J was trimmed by 5 bases and V by 6 bases; bases with no gene match: 4. The CDR3 spells CASRGGTGDNEQFF. Written as DNA, the CDR3 is TGTGCCAGCAGGGGGGGGACAGGGGACAATGAGCAGTTCTTC.